This record covers a single T cell receptor (beta chain). The source of the sample is a study of blood T cell repertoires in COVID-19. Whole-study context: The United States, Italy and Spain supplied acute and convalescent COVID-19 samples.

Germline loops: CDR1 MNHEY, CDR2 SMNVEV (reference sequence). The ends lost 5 bases at V and 0 bases at J; junction bases unmatched: 10. The CDR3 length is 18 residues. In the source study's methods: Estimation of nucleated cell counts was performed using reference gene primer amplification. Data came from immunoSEQ multiplex PCR; TCRdb stores just in-frame clones and leaves some out. Clonal size and the V and J genes are those of that table, whereas D and trimming came from the DNA. The sample shows roughly 170,000 clones, about 74% of them seen only once. The receptor was derived from a woman aged 80 or over with acute or convalescent COVID-19. The sample comprised peripheral blood. The chain recombines TRBV27 with TRBJ2-1, with TRBD1 identical over 10 bases. The CDR3 bases are TGTGCCAGCAGTCCACCGGGACAGGGGTTTACCTCCTACAATGAGCAGTTCTTC. Translated: CASSPPGQGFTSYNEQFF.